These 18 T cell receptor beta chains originate from one sample sequenced in a study of T cells in Graves' hyperthyroidism and ophthalmopathy (dated by TCRdb to about 2019). Libraries were prepared through multiplex PCR. Instrument on record: Illumina HiSeq 2000. The TCR beta CDR3 regions were amplified from RNA transcripts. The TCR CDR3 was subjected to a first round of RT-PCR using the HTBI primer set and the Qiagen OneStep RT-PCR kit. TCRdb cleaned the public reads at Q25 with fastp, built clones with MiXCR and kept in-frame beta chains. CDR3 protein sequences are deduplicated, and each keeps its most common genes and DNA. Counted in this sample were roughly 170,000 distinct CDR3 sequences; over 15% of them appeared once. The ten largest clones capture roughly 32% of the sample. Sequences were obtained from blood. Source of these receptors: a woman in her forties or fifties with Graves' hyperthyroidism.

In this sample, this clonotype turned up many times. The genes are TRBV5-6 and TRBJ2-7; D not resolved. Looked up from germline, CDR1 is SGHDT and CDR2 is YYEEEE. The CDR3 covers 14 residues. Trimming cost V 0 bases and J 7 bases, with 14 bases left between them. The CDR3 sequence is CASSLEYRTNEQYF. CDR3 nucleotides: TGTGCCAGCAGCTTGGAGTACCGGACGAATGAGCAGTACTTC.

This clonotype was observed a handful of times. Just one base apart from a much larger clone, this may be a read error. CDR3 sequence (DNA): TGTGCCAGCGCAGGGGGGGGGGCATTCACGAACACCGGGGAGCTGTTTTTT. It is translated as CASAGGGAFTNTGELFF. This chain joins TRBV6-1 and TRBJ2-2; the D gene could be TRBD1 or TRBD2 (7 bases each). This CDR3 has 17 residues. Germline loops: CDR1 MNHNS, CDR2 SASEGT. Trimming shortened V by 8 bases and J by 0 bases, and 19 bases separated the two germline ends.

This clonotype was observed many times. The chain carries TRBV18 and TRBJ2-7; TRBD1 aligns across 8 bases. After removal of 0 bases from V and 7 bases from J, the junction contained 5 bases not matched to a gene. Per germline, CDR1 KGHSH and CDR2 LQKENI. The CDR3 length is 14 residues. The DNA of the CDR3 is TGTGCCAGCTCACCACCGCTCAGGGGGCAGGAGCAGTACTTC. As protein: CASSPPLRGQEQYF.

This clonotype was counted at least ten times. This sequence joins TRBV15 and TRBJ1-1, with D maybe TRBD1 (5 bases). CDR1 is LNHNV and CDR2 is YYDKDF in the germline V gene (reference sequence). The V gene lost 1 base and the J gene lost 2 bases, with 11 bases spanning the gap. The length of the CDR3 is 15 residues. DNA for the CDR3: TGTGCCACCAGCAGAGGACAGCCGGCCAACACTGAAGCTTTCTTT. Protein product: CATSRGQPANTEAFF.

The V and J genes are TRBV5-4 and TRBJ2-1, with D tentatively TRBD2 (6 bases). The CDR3 is 15 amino acids. The germline CDR1 and CDR2 sequences are SGHNT and YYREEE (reference sequence). V shed 2 bases and J shed 6 bases, with 15 bases lying between them. This chain's CDR3 is CASSLVAAGSNEQFF. The CDR3 region has the DNA TGTGCCAGCAGCTTAGTGGCGGCGGGAAGCAATGAGCAGTTCTTC.

About this clonotype: A read error may be the cause here, since a much bigger clone is one base away. This rearrangement joins TRBV6-1 to TRBJ1-2; D may be TRBD1 (5 bases). The CDR3 spans 18 residues. Trimming pared 4 bases from V and 3 bases from J, leaving 24 bases between. Germline CDR1 and CDR2: MNHNS and SASEGT. The CDR3 reads CASSAKGVLVLGDYGYTF. Written as DNA, the CDR3 is TGTGCCAGCAGTGCCAAAGGGGTCCTGGTCCTTGGAGACTATGGCTACACCTTC.

This clonotype was recorded at least ten times. The J gene is TRBJ2-7, the V gene TRBV29-1; tentatively, D is TRBD1 (6 bases). V gave up 3 bases and J gave up 6 bases, with 12 bases separating them. CDR3 length equals 12 residues. The germline V gene encodes CDR1 SQVTM and CDR2 ANQGSEA. CDR3 sequence: CSVEGARLEQYF. Here the CDR3 DNA reads TGCAGCGTTGAGGGGGCCCGCCTCGAGCAGTACTTC.

In this sample, this clonotype turned up a few times. The rearrangement uses TRBV20-1 and TRBJ2-3; either TRBD1 or TRBD2 may fit D (5 bases each). Germline values: CDR1 DFQATT, CDR2 SNEGSKA (reference sequence). The germline V and J ends were trimmed by 3 bases and 3 bases, with 16 bases remaining between them. This CDR3 has 15 residues. The CDR3 spells CSARERGKGTDTQYF. CDR3 sequence (DNA): TGCAGTGCTAGGGAGAGGGGAAAGGGGACAGATACGCAGTATTTT.

This clonotype was detected only once. This clone may be a read error of a much larger clone one base away. This chain joins TRBV9 and TRBJ2-3; D is possibly TRBD1 (6 bases). The CDR3 contains 15 residues. CDR1 and CDR2 from the germline V gene are SGDLS and YYNGEE. The CDR3 loop is CASSGRTASTDAQYF. CDR3 coding DNA: TGTGCCAGCAGCGGGCGGACAGCGAGCACAGATGCGCAGTATTTT.

This clonotype has ten or more counts. J is TRBJ2-3 and V is TRBV27; 10 nucleotides match TRBD2. Germline CDR1 reads MNHEY; CDR2 reads SMNVEV (reference sequence). The CDR3 runs 15 residues. With V trimmed by 7 bases and J by 0 bases, 4 bases remained unmatched. The CDR3, as DNA: TGTGCCAGCACGTGGACTAGCGGTAGCACAGATACGCAGTATTTT. Encoded protein: CASTWTSGSTDTQYF.

This clonotype was counted many times. This chain links TRBV7-8 with TRBJ1-1; D uncertain. The germline CDR1 and CDR2 sequences are SGHVS and FQNEAQ. There are 12 residues in the CDR3. Trimming took 4 bases from V and 6 from J, leaving 9 bases between them. The CDR3 spells CASSSSGAEAFF. The CDR3 nucleotides are TGTGCCAGCAGCTCCTCAGGCGCTGAAGCTTTCTTT. The variable domain in full, completed from reference TRBV7-8 and TRBJ1-1, reads GAGVSQSPRYKVAKRGQDVALRCDPISGHVSLFWYQQALGQGPEFLTYFQNEAQLDKSGLPSDRFFAERPEGSVSTLKIQRTQQEDSAVYLCASSSSGAEAFFGQGTRLTVV.

This clonotype was picked up a small number of times. The gene calls are TRBV18 and TRBJ2-7; D may be TRBD1 or TRBD2 (6 bases each). The CDR3 covers 14 residues. V lost 3 bases, J lost 6 bases, and 15 bases lay in between. Germline V gene data show CDR1 as KGHSH and CDR2 as LQKENI. The CDR3 is CASSPALGGTEQYF. The CDR3 nucleotides are TGTGCCAGCTCACCGGCTCTAGGGGGGACCGAGCAGTACTTC.

This clonotype was seen ten or more times. The genes are TRBV20-1 and TRBJ2-3; no definite D call. From germline, CDR1 is DFQATT and CDR2 SNEGSKA (reference sequence). The CDR3 sequence is 15 residues long. The V gene lost 1 base and the J gene lost 2 bases, with 13 bases spanning the gap. The CDR3 sequence is CSARGLRAFTDTQYF. The CDR3 DNA reads as TGCAGTGCTAGAGGTCTACGGGCCTTCACAGATACGCAGTATTTT.

This clonotype was seen repeatedly, ten times or more. The rearrangement joins TRBV7-2 to TRBJ2-7; D is perhaps TRBD1 or TRBD2 (7 bases each). This CDR3 region has 16 residues. Trimming pared 1 base from V and 3 bases from J, leaving 16 bases between. Germline V gene sequence: CDR1 SGHTA, CDR2 FQGNSA. The CDR3: CASSLVSGTEHYEQYF. In nucleotides, the CDR3 is TGTGCCAGCAGCTTAGTGAGCGGGACAGAGCACTACGAGCAGTACTTC.

The gene calls are TRBV5-1 and TRBJ2-7, with 8 bases fitting TRBD2. The CDR3 totals 13 residues. J lost 3 bases, V lost 6 bases, and 5 bases had no gene match. The germline V gene has CDR1 SGHRS and CDR2 YFSETQ. CDR3 region: CASTGGGRYEQYF. The CDR3 DNA follows: TGCGCCAGCACCGGGGGGGGTCGCTACGAGCAGTACTTC.

This clonotype was detected many times. The gene calls are TRBV29-1 and TRBJ2-3, with D perhaps matching TRBD1 (6 bases). From germline, CDR1 is SQVTM and CDR2 ANQGSEA. Trimming shortened V by 0 bases and J by 0 bases, and 13 bases separated the two germline ends. This CDR3 comprises 16 residues. The DNA of the CDR3 is TGCAGCGTTGAAGATATCAGGGGAACTAGCACAGATACGCAGTATTTT. Translation gives CSVEDIRGTSTDTQYF.

This clonotype was counted at least ten times. The CDR3 loop reads CASSLEWEGAQYF. For the CDR3, the DNA is TGTGCCAGCAGCTTAGAATGGGAAGGGGCCCAGTACTTC. The rearrangement links TRBV7-9 to TRBJ2-5; D is possibly TRBD1 (5 bases). CDR1 is SEHNR, CDR2 FQNEAQ, per germline (reference sequence). Trimming stripped 1 base from V and 9 bases from J, with 12 bases between. This CDR3 has 13 residues.

The rearrangement uses TRBV28 and TRBJ2-7; tentatively, D is TRBD2 (6 bases). The V gene lost 1 base and the J gene lost 2 bases, with 12 bases spanning the gap. CDR3 length: 15 residues. In germline, CDR1 is MDHEN, CDR2 SYDVKM. This chain's CDR3 is CASSLFAGPPYEQYF. The CDR3 DNA reads as TGTGCCAGCAGTTTATTTGCGGGACCTCCCTACGAGCAGTACTTC.